This T cell receptor beta chain was sequenced for a study of cytomegalovirus exposure and HLA in healthy donors. General study points: Among CMV-associated TCR beta chains, most appeared HLA-restricted in a later analysis.

On this clone itself: The target antigen is unknown.

The PCR was carried out with 60 Vbeta primers and 13 Jbeta primers. TCRdb's table, derived via immunoSEQ multiplex PCR, lists solely in-frame clones and lacks some. The table shows 120,000 or so clones, with around four fifths occurring only once. What was sequenced was PBMCs. The TCR originated in a woman aged 40 to 50 in good health and CMV-seronegative.

The CDR3 sequence is CASSVGTSGYNEQFF. Here the CDR3 DNA reads TGTGCCAGCAGCGTCGGGACTAGCGGTTACAATGAGCAGTTCTTC. The chain recombines TRBV11-3 with TRBJ2-1, with 11 bases aligning to TRBD2. The J segment lost 4 bases and the V segment lost 5 bases, leaving 4 bases of the junction unmatched. Germline CDR1 SGHNT, CDR2 YENEEA. CDR3 length equals 15 residues.